This TCR beta chain was obtained from a study of CD8 T cells in ankylosing spondylitis. Study conclusions and caveats: The authors found the disease-linked clones to be CD8+ and relatively rare in peripheral blood. Ankylosing spondylitis blood appeared to carry a characteristic TCR beta motif of under ten highly homologous variants.

Germline assignment: CDR1 DFQATT and CDR2 SNEGSKA (reference sequence). This CDR3 spans 17 amino acids. V was clipped by 3 bases and J by 2 bases; unmatched bases: 10. Quantitative 5'-RACE with molecular barcodes generated TCR beta libraries. TCRdb redid the calling of the 5' RACE reads with MiXCR, one entry per CDR3 protein. Among under 550,000 distinct CDR3 sequences listed, 26% were seen once. Worth noting for this clonotype: Its antigen is currently unknown.

Sequenced sample: blood, either unsorted or a sorted T cell fraction (not recorded which). The clonotype was recovered from a male donor with ankylosing spondylitis. J is TRBJ2-3 and V is TRBV20-1; 11 bases agree with TRBD2. CDR3 DNA sequence: TGCAGTGCTAGCAGACCGACTAGCGGGGCATACACAGATACGCAGTATTTT. It is translated as CSASRPTSGAYTDTQYF.